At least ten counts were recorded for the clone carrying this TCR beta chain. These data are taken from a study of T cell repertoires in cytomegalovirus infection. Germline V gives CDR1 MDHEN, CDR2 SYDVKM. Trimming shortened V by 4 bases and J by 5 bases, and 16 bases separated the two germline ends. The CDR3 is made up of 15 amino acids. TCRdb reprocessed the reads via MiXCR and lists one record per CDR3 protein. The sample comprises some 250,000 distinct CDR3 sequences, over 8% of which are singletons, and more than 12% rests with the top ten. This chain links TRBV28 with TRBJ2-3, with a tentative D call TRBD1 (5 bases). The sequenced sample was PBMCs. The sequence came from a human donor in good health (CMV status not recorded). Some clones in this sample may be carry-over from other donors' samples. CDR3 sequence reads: CASSYPTALGDTQYF. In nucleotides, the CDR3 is TGTGCCAGCAGTTACCCGACAGCCCTGGGAGATACGCAGTATTTT.